There are many counts of the clone carrying this T cell receptor beta chain. The record originates from a study of T-cell memory formation after mild COVID-19. Across the study: For the most part, TCR clusters were specific to one donor.

The germline gives CDR1 SGHDT, CDR2 YYEEEE. Germline trimming cut 1 base from V and 5 bases from J; bases unmatched to any gene: 10. The length of the CDR3 is 18 residues. Constant-segment primers and 5'RACE yielded cDNA libraries for TCR alpha and TCR beta, each carrying sample barcodes and UMIs. Each CDR3 protein is one row after TCRdb ran MiXCR on the 5' RACE reads. The sample has about 470,000 distinct CDR3 sequences, about 20% seen once; the top ten hold more than 9%. This receptor was identified in an adult woman who had mild COVID-19 (a few samples of this study predate the infection). Cell type and time point are not known. The sample comprised PBMCs or a T cell subset sorted from them (not recorded which). The chain combines TRBV5-6 with TRBJ2-5, with 14 positions matching TRBD2. This CDR3 reads CASSLRTTSGGAGETQYF. As DNA, the CDR3 is TGTGCCAGCAGCTTGAGGACGACTAGCGGGGGGGCCGGGGAGACCCAGTACTTC.